These 12 T cell receptor beta chains came from one sample sequenced in a study of blood T cell repertoires in COVID-19. The protocol was immunoSEQ multiplex PCR, while the TCRdb copy is restricted to in-frame clones and leaves out a portion. In the table there are 250,000 to 350,000 clones, approximately 89% of which are singletons. Sequenced material: peripheral blood. Receptors originate from a woman aged 55-69 years with acute or convalescent COVID-19.

This sequence joins TRBV10-3 and TRBJ2-2; weak D call: TRBD1 (5 bases). V was shortened by 10 bases and J by 7 bases, with 22 bases between the two germline ends. The CDR3 is made up of 15 amino acids. Looked up from germline, CDR1 is ENHRY and CDR2 is SYGVKD. Written as DNA, the CDR3 is TGTGCCACCACCTGGGTCCAGGGTAGGGGCGGGGAGCTGTTTTTT. It translates to CATTWVQGRGGELFF.

The V gene is TRBV7-6, the J gene TRBJ2-1; TRBD2 matches at 11 bases. The length of the CDR3 is 17 residues. CDR1 and CDR2 (germline): SGHVS, FNYEAQ. The trim removed 1 base at V and 6 bases at J, leaving 8 bases unmatched. CDR3 DNA: TGTGCCAGCAGCTTAGATGTCGGACTAGCGGGTTCCAATGAGCAGTTCTTC. The encoded protein is CASSLDVGLAGSNEQFF.

This rearrangement joins TRBV18 to TRBJ1-2; 7 positions agree with TRBD1. Trimming cost V 3 bases and J 5 bases; bases outside gene matches: 9. There are 15 residues in the CDR3. Germline CDR1 is KGHSH and CDR2 is LQKENI. The CDR3 here is CASSPTGATGYGYTF. As DNA, the CDR3 is TGTGCCAGCTCACCTACAGGGGCTACGGGGTATGGCTACACCTTC.

This chain connects TRBV3-1 (or the pseudogene TRBV3-2) to TRBJ1-2, with D unresolved. This CDR3 comprises 13 residues. Germline V gives CDR1 LGHDT, CDR2 YNNKEL (reference sequence). The germline V and J ends were trimmed by 4 bases and 4 bases, with 10 bases remaining between them. The CDR3 bases are TGTGCCAGCAGCCTCCAGGTTCTCTATGGCTACACCTTC. Its translation: CASSLQVLYGYTF.

This chain uses TRBV28 with TRBJ2-1; 8 bases map to TRBD1. Trimming at V came to 3 bases and at J to 0 bases, leaving 7 bases not matched to a gene. The CDR3 sequence is 17 residues long. Germline CDR1 MDHEN, CDR2 SYDVKM. DNA for the CDR3: TGTGCCAGCAGTTTCCACCTACAGGGGGACTCCTACAATGAGCAGTTCTTC. Translated, it gives CASSFHLQGDSYNEQFF.

The chain has TRBV19 and TRBJ1-6; TRBD1 agrees at 7 bases. Germline V gene sequence: CDR1 LNHDA, CDR2 SQIVND (reference sequence). This CDR3 region has 14 residues. Trimming at V came to 5 bases and at J to 5 bases, leaving 3 bases not matched to a gene. The CDR3 nucleotides are TGTGCCAGTAGTTCCGGGACAGATAATTCACCCCTCCACTTT. This codes for CASSSGTDNSPLHF.

This clone was seen a few times. The CDR3 is CASSLGLNYNEQFF. The CDR3 DNA reads as TGTGCCAGCAGCCTGGGACTTAACTACAATGAGCAGTTCTTC. The chain employs TRBV11-2 and TRBJ2-1, with D tentatively TRBD2 (6 bases). Germline lookup yields CDR1 SGHAT and CDR2 FQNNGV. CDR3 length: 14 amino acids. V gave up 5 bases and J gave up 3 bases, with 11 bases separating them.

The chain joins TRBV7-3 to TRBJ2-1, with 7 positions matching TRBD2. There are 14 residues in the CDR3. Trimming took 4 bases from V and 9 from J; bases not matched to a gene: 9. Germline V gene data show CDR1 as SGHTA and CDR2 as FQGTGA. The CDR3 reads CASSSGTITGEQFF. The CDR3 coding sequence is TGTGCCAGCAGCTCCGGGACTATCACGGGTGAGCAGTTCTTC. Full variable domain (outside the CDR3, taken from reference TRBV7-3 and TRBJ2-1): GAGVSQTPSNKVTEKGKYVELRCDPISGHTALYWYRQSLGQGPEFLIYFQGTGAADDSGLPNDRFFAVRPEGSVSTLKIQRTERGDSAVYLCASSSGTITGEQFFGPGTRLTVL.

The gene calls are TRBV27 and TRBJ2-7; no reliable D call. This CDR3 region has 12 residues. Trimming removed 4 bases at V and 7 bases at J, with 11 bases between. The germline gives CDR1 MNHEY, CDR2 SMNVEV (reference sequence). CDR3 nucleotides: TGTGCCAGCAGTTCTGTCGTCGGGGAGCAGTACTTC. Its translation is CASSSVVGEQYF.

The CDR3 DNA reads as TGTGCCAGCAGCCAGACGAGGGTGAGGGAACCCGGGGAGCTGTTTTTT. Translating gives CASSQTRVREPGELFF. This chain links TRBV7-3 with TRBJ2-2, with D tentatively TRBD2 (5 bases). Looked up from germline, CDR1 is SGHTA and CDR2 is FQGTGA. This CDR3 is 16 amino acids long. Trimming cost V 5 bases and J 6 bases, with 19 bases left between them. Drawing the rest from reference TRBV7-3 and TRBJ2-2, the complete variable domain is GAGVSQTPSNKVTEKGKYVELRCDPISGHTALYWYRQSLGQGPEFLIYFQGTGAADDSGLPNDRFFAVRPEGSVSTLKIQRTERGDSAVYLCASSQTRVREPGELFFGEGSRLTVL.

This clone was seen a handful of times. The V and J genes are TRBV5-1 and TRBJ2-1, with 12 bases that match TRBD2. This CDR3 comprises 19 residues. Looked up from germline, CDR1 is SGHRS and CDR2 is YFSETQ. Trimming took 4 bases from V and 0 from J; bases not matched to a gene: 11. The DNA for the CDR3 is TGCGCCAGCAGCCGGACTAGCGGGAATGGCCCCTTCTCCTACAATGAGCAGTTCTTC. Its protein is CASSRTSGNGPFSYNEQFF.

In DNA, the CDR3 is TGTGCCAGCCTTTTCCCGGCAGGGCTGAACACTGAAGCTTTCTTT. This translates into CASLFPAGLNTEAFF. This chain uses TRBV6-5 with TRBJ1-1; tentatively, D is TRBD1 (5 bases). The CDR3 is 15 amino acids. The V and J ends lost 8 bases and 0 bases respectively, with 16 bases between them. Germline V gives CDR1 MNHEY, CDR2 SVGAGI.